This TCR beta chain comes out of a study of T cell repertoires in cytomegalovirus infection. TCRdb re-derived calls from the reads in MiXCR, one entry per CDR3 protein. The table lists more than 500,000 distinct CDR3 sequences, 16% of them singletons. The sequenced sample consisted of CD8+ T cells from PBMCs. This clonotype was obtained from a human donor in good health (CMV status not recorded). Some clones in this sample may be carry-over from other donors' samples.

CDR3 protein: CATSRPPGLGGYEQYF. The CDR3, as DNA: TGTGCCACCAGCAGACCCCCTGGGCTCGGAGGGTACGAGCAGTACTTC. The chain carries TRBV15 and TRBJ2-7, with D perhaps matching TRBD2 (6 bases). The CDR3 loop spans 16 amino acids. Trimming stripped 2 bases from V and 4 bases from J, with 18 bases between. CDR1 LNHNV and CDR2 YYDKDF come from the germline V gene (reference sequence).